The next 8 T cell receptor beta chains were all read from a single sample in a study of blood T cell repertoires in COVID-19. Measured with immunoSEQ multiplex PCR; TCRdb has only the in-frame clones, and not every one. The sample contains hundreds of thousands of clones, 86% of which appear only once. The sequencing input was peripheral blood. The origin of the receptors is a man in his fifties with acute or convalescent COVID-19.

The rearrangement links TRBV7-2 to TRBJ1-1; 7 bases map to TRBD1. Trimming took 5 bases from V and 2 from J; bases not matched to a gene: 14. Germline V gene lookup returns CDR1 SGHTA and CDR2 FQGNSA. The CDR3 is made up of 17 amino acids. CDR3 in amino acids: CASSPQGRLRVNTEAFF. The CDR3 nucleotides read TGTGCCAGCAGCCCACAGGGGCGCCTTAGGGTTAACACTGAAGCTTTCTTT.

This clone was detected only a few times. This chain uses TRBV2 with TRBJ2-7; D gene uncertain. The germline V gene has CDR1 SNHLY and CDR2 FYNNEI. Trimming removed 5 bases at V and 0 bases at J, with 5 bases between. The CDR3 runs to 12 residues. CDR3 in DNA: TGTGCCAGCAGTCGCGCCTCCTACGAGCAGTACTTC. This encodes CASSRASYEQYF. The variable domain in full, with the rest retrieved from reference TRBV2 and TRBJ2-7, is EPEVTQTPSHQVTQMGQEVILRCVPISNHLYFYWYRQILGQKVEFLVSFYNNEISEKSEIFDDQFSVERPDGSNFTLKIRSTKLEDSAMYFCASSRASYEQYFGPGTRLTVT.

The chain's CDR3 is CASSTYGEAFF. Here the CDR3 DNA reads TGTGCCAGTAGTACCTATGGTGAAGCTTTCTTT. The chain joins TRBV19 to TRBJ1-1; unclear D gene. This CDR3 contains 11 residues. V shed 4 bases and J shed 7 bases, with 7 bases lying between them. Germline assignment: CDR1 LNHDA and CDR2 SQIVND (reference sequence).

This rearrangement joins TRBV7-3 to TRBJ2-5, with D unclear. Germline assignment: CDR1 SGHTA and CDR2 FQGTGA. V was clipped by 1 base and J by 1 base, with 13 bases between them. This CDR3 has 16 amino acids. The CDR3 nucleotides are TGTGCCAGCAGCTTAAATGGCGGCACGCTCCAAGAGACCCAGTACTTC. Residues: CASSLNGGTLQETQYF. Looking up the rest from reference TRBV7-3 and TRBJ2-5 gives the full variable domain: GAGVSQTPSNKVTEKGKYVELRCDPISGHTALYWYRQSLGQGPEFLIYFQGTGAADDSGLPNDRFFAVRPEGSVSTLKIQRTERGDSAVYLCASSLNGGTLQETQYFGPGTRLLVL.

This clone was observed a single time. The rearrangement uses TRBV18 and TRBJ1-5; a weak D match, TRBD1 (5 bases). Germline lookup yields CDR1 KGHSH and CDR2 LQKENI. This CDR3 comprises 14 residues. The V and J ends lost 3 bases and 4 bases respectively, with 10 bases between them. The CDR3 sequence is CASSPGGGNQPQHF. The CDR3 DNA follows: TGTGCCAGCTCACCCGGCGGGGGTAATCAGCCCCAGCATTTT.

This clone has just a few counts. The chain uses TRBV18 and TRBJ1-1; 8 bases line up with TRBD1. Unmatched junction bases numbered 4, after V lost 6 bases and J lost 7 bases. Germline V gene data show CDR1 as KGHSH and CDR2 as LQKENI. The CDR3 sequence is 12 residues long. The CDR3 DNA follows: TGTGCCAGCTCCGGACAGGGCGGTGAAGCTTTCTTT. Its translation: CASSGQGGEAFF.

This clone was observed a single time. CDR3 loop: CASSLDRGNTEAFF. CDR3 sequence (DNA): TGTGCCAGTAGCCTCGACAGGGGAAACACTGAAGCTTTCTTT. This rearrangement joins TRBV19 to TRBJ1-1; 8 nucleotides match TRBD1. CDR3 length equals 14 residues. Germline CDR1 is LNHDA and CDR2 is SQIVND (reference sequence). With V trimmed by 6 bases and J by 2 bases, 5 bases remained unmatched.

The V gene is TRBV9, the J gene TRBJ1-4; a possible D gene is TRBD1 (6 bases). The germline V gene has CDR1 SGDLS and CDR2 YYNGEE. The CDR3 length is 15 residues. V was trimmed by 0 bases and J by 7 bases, leaving 13 bases between them. The CDR3 bases are TGTGCCAGCAGCGTAGGGGGGCAGGGTGGTGAAAAACTGTTTTTT. Its protein is CASSVGGQGGEKLFF.